This T cell receptor (beta chain) was obtained from a study of blood T cell repertoires in COVID-19. Whole-study context: Donors in the United States, Italy and Spain gave samples during acute or convalescent COVID-19. The analysed material was cDNA or gDNA that came from T cells, B-cell-depleted T cells, or PBMCs.

Per the authors' pipeline: Reference gene primers were amplified, and this amplification served to estimate nucleated cell counts. The protocol was immunoSEQ multiplex PCR, while the TCRdb copy is restricted to in-frame clones and leaves out a portion. D and trimming were read from the DNA, whereas the V and J calls and clone size are those reported in that table. Of roughly 130,000 clones listed, about 83% are singletons. This clonotype originated in a man in his forties or fifties with active or convalescent COVID-19. The sample consisted of peripheral blood.

The CDR3, as DNA: TGTGCCAGCAGAAGACAGGGGGCTGAAAAACTGTTTTTT. It encodes CASRRQGAEKLFF. V is TRBV12-3 or TRBV12-4 and J is TRBJ1-4; 10 bases agree with TRBD1. This CDR3 has 13 residues. The trim removed 6 bases at V and 7 bases at J, leaving 2 bases unmatched.